The source of this T cell receptor (beta chain) is a study of shared clonotypes between healthy human individuals. The study, taken as a whole, reports: The authors expected sequencing depth to affect clonotype sharing among donors.

On this clone itself: Its specificity is not known.

Clones were read by immunoSEQ multiplex PCR, and TCRdb kept only the in-frame ones, dropping some. The table includes about a million clones, roughly 72% detected once. Germline loops: CDR1 SGHRS, CDR2 YFSETQ. The J segment lost 4 bases and the V segment lost 3 bases, leaving 10 bases of the junction unmatched. This CDR3 has 17 residues. The chain combines TRBV5-1 with TRBJ2-3; 11 bases agree with TRBD2. This receptor was taken from a man aged 18 to 29 in good health. Sequences were obtained from memory CD4+ T cells sorted from blood. Specified subset: CD45RA-negative fraction. CDR3 in amino acids: CASSSASPSGRPDTQYF. The CDR3, as DNA: TGCGCCAGCAGCTCTGCTTCCCCTAGCGGGAGGCCAGATACGCAGTATTTT.